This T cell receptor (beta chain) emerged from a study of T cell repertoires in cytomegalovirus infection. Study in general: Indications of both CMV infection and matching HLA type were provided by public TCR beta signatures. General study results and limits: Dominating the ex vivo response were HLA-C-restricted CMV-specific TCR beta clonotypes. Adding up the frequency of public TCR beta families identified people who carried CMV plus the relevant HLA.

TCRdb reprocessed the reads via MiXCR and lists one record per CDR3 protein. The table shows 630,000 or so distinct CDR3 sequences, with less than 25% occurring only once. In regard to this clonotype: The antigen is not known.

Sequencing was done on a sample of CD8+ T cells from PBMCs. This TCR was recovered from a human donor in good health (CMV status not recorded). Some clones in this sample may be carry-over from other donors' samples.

CDR3 DNA: TGTGCCAGCAGCCAACCGTTCGGGGGCAGGGCAGATACGCAGTATTTT. Its protein is CASSQPFGGRADTQYF. The rearrangement joins TRBV7-2 to TRBJ2-3; D may match TRBD1 or TRBD2 (6 bases each). CDR3 length: 16 residues. Germline CDR1 reads SGHTA; CDR2 reads FQGNSA. V was cut by 5 bases and J by 4 bases, with 19 bases left in between.